These T cell receptor beta chains were read from a single sample in a study of blood T cell repertoires in COVID-19. Using immunoSEQ multiplex PCR, the repertoire was profiled, and TCRdb retains in-frame clones only, with some absent. The sample carries more than 85,000 clones, around 83% recorded once. Sequencing was carried out using peripheral blood. The receptors were sampled from a woman aged 80 or older with active or convalescent COVID-19. Each CDR3 is given without its conserved first and last residue.

V gene	J gene	CDR3 protein
TRBV4-1	TRBJ1-1	ASSLGTFQGSF
TRBV28	TRBJ1-2	ASSLAGNLWYGYT
TRBV6-6	TRBJ1-5	ASSSGEGPQH
TRBV28	TRBJ2-1	ASSLFWTSVNEQF
TRBV27	TRBJ2-7	ASSLSGDRLSYEQY
TRBV6-6	TRBJ2-1	ASTVAGGLYNEQF
TRBV7-9	TRBJ2-3	ASSLGLANTQY
TRBV15	TRBJ2-5	ATSIGRGRTETQY
TRBV5-1	TRBJ1-1	ASSRSIGQGARDTEAF
TRBV28	TRBJ2-7	ASSFRLAGSYEQY